This TCR beta chain emerged from a study of blood T cell repertoires in COVID-19. Overall study context: The samples span acute and convalescent COVID-19 from the United States, Italy and Spain. PBMCs, B-cell-depleted T cells, or T cells provided the cDNA or gDNA that made up the material.

Enrolled during active infection, Seattle patients were then followed longitudinally. Under the authors' procedure: Amplified reference gene primers provided the basis for estimating nucleated cell counts. TCRdb's table, derived via immunoSEQ multiplex PCR, lists solely in-frame clones and lacks some. That table furnishes V, J and clone size, whereas the DNA furnished D and trimming. Counted here are 200,000 to 300,000 clones, nearly 95% occurring once; the ten biggest clones make up 0.83%. This CDR3 is built from 13 residues. V lost 3 bases to trimming and J lost 8 bases, with 13 bases between them. Germline V lookup: CDR1 MNHEY, CDR2 SMNVEV (reference sequence).

Material: peripheral blood. This clonotype was sampled from a man in his thirties or forties with COVID-19, enrolled during active disease. The gene calls are TRBV27 and TRBJ1-1; no definite D call. The CDR3 loop reads CASSFTGSSEAFF. DNA for the CDR3: TGTGCCAGCAGTTTCACCGGGTCCAGCGAAGCTTTCTTT.